Shown below are 20 T cell receptor beta chains from a single sample sequenced in a study of naive and memory T cell subsets. Overall study results and limits: Possibly reflecting memory cells re-expressing CD45RA, a few larger clonotypes occurred in naive repertoires, especially CD8.

Their specific antigens are unknown. Both TRBC1 and TRBC2 were covered by a beta constant-region primer of two equimolar oligonucleotides. Nested alpha and beta constant-region primers with the SP2 primer drove four PCR rounds on ligated cDNA. A single record per CDR3 protein comes from TCRdb applying MiXCR to the UMI-ligation and nested PCR reads. Here the sample spans about 150,000 distinct CDR3 sequences, over 20% being singletons. The sequenced sample consisted of naive CD4+ T cells from blood. These receptors were obtained from a human donor in good health.

This clonotype has a count of ten or more. The chain joins TRBV6-2 or TRBV6-3 to TRBJ1-2, with no clear D. This CDR3 is built from 16 residues. Trimming pared 7 bases from V and 4 bases from J, leaving 22 bases between. Looked up from germline, CDR1 is MNHEY and CDR2 is SVGEGT. This CDR3 is CASTSHPGGTIYGYTF. The CDR3 bases are TGTGCCAGCACCTCACACCCTGGAGGCACGATCTATGGCTACACCTTC.

The rearrangement uses TRBV7-2 and TRBJ2-7, with 8 bases matching TRBD1. The CDR3 covers 15 residues. Germline lookup yields CDR1 SGHTA and CDR2 FQGNSA. The ends lost 0 bases at V and 4 bases at J; junction bases unmatched: 5. Here the CDR3 DNA reads TGTGCCAGCAGCTTAGCGCTAACAGGGGGGTACGAGCAGTACTTC. The encoded protein is CASSLALTGGYEQYF.

A word on this clonotype: Since a much larger clone is just one base distant, this may be a read error. The chain carries TRBV23-1 and TRBJ2-1; TRBD2 matches 9 bases. TRBV23-1 is treated as an ORF (open reading frame) with a function not yet certain. CDR3 length: 16 residues. CDR3 amino acids: CAGSRPREGLFNEQFF. The CDR3 coding sequence is TGCGCCGGCAGTCGACCGCGGGAGGGCCTCTTCAATGAGCAGTTCTTC.

The chain carries TRBV4-1 and TRBJ1-1; no reliable D call. The V end was cut by 0 bases, the J end by 3 bases, with 14 bases between. The CDR3 loop spans 16 amino acids. From germline, CDR1 is MGHRA and CDR2 YSYEKL. The CDR3 region has the DNA TGCGCCAGCAGCCAAGAGATGGCAATTCGGTACACTGAAGCTTTCTTT. Its translation: CASSQEMAIRYTEAFF.

The chain recombines TRBV9 with TRBJ2-2; tentatively, D is TRBD1 (6 bases). Germline values: CDR1 SGDLS, CDR2 YYNGEE. The CDR3 spans 16 residues. Between the trimmed V and J ends, which lost 0 bases and 4 bases, there was a span of 13 bases. In nucleotides, the CDR3 is TGTGCCAGCAGCGTAGCCCCAGGGGATACCACCGGGGAGCTGTTTTTT. Translated: CASSVAPGDTTGELFF.

CDR3 nucleotides: TGTGCCATCAGCGGCACTATACTCTCTGGAAACACCATATATTTT. The encoded protein is CAISGTILSGNTIYF. This rearrangement joins TRBV10-3 to TRBJ1-3, with D uncertain. Germline-derived CDR1 and CDR2 are ENHRY and SYGVKD. The V end lost 6 bases, the J end lost 0 bases, and 12 bases lay between the germline ends. This CDR3 is built from 15 residues.

This clonotype was observed a handful of times. The J gene is TRBJ2-7, the V gene TRBV20-1; 7 bases are shared with TRBD1. V shed 1 base and J 6 bases; nucleotides not matched to a gene: 3. Germline V gene sequence: CDR1 DFQATT, CDR2 SNEGSKA (reference sequence). This CDR3 spans 12 amino acids. The CDR3 region is CSARGQGLEQYF. For the CDR3, the DNA is TGCAGTGCTAGAGGACAGGGCCTCGAGCAGTACTTC.

This clonotype has more than one count but fewer than ten. The chain uses TRBV7-2 and TRBJ2-1; a weak D match, TRBD2 (5 bases). Germline V gives CDR1 SGHTA, CDR2 FQGNSA. The CDR3 contains 15 residues. Trimming removed 3 bases from V and 2 bases from J, with 11 bases in between. The CDR3 protein is CASSFSGIAYNEQFF. The CDR3 region has the DNA TGTGCCAGCAGCTTTTCCGGGATAGCCTACAATGAGCAGTTCTTC.

This clonotype was detected only a few times. The chain has TRBV2 and TRBJ2-1; 11 bases fit TRBD1. The V gene's germline CDR1 is SNHLY and CDR2 FYNNEI. J lost 4 bases, V lost 4 bases, and 3 bases had no gene match. The CDR3 sequence is 15 residues long. CDR3 nucleotide sequence: TGTGCCAGCAGTGCCGGACAGGGGGCGTACAATGAGCAGTTCTTC. This codes for CASSAGQGAYNEQFF.

This clonotype was seen a few times. The CDR3 loop is CSVRDGETQYF. Written as DNA, the CDR3 is TGCAGCGTTAGGGACGGTGAGACCCAGTACTTC. This sequence joins TRBV29-1 and TRBJ2-5; possibly TRBD1 or TRBD2 for D (5 bases each). Trimming pared 5 bases from V and 5 bases from J, leaving 9 bases between. CDR1 is SQVTM and CDR2 is ANQGSEA in the germline V gene. The CDR3 is 11 residues long.

J is TRBJ2-1 and V is TRBV29-1; maybe TRBD1 (5 bases). V was cut by 8 bases and J by 12 bases, with 17 bases left in between. This CDR3 has 11 amino acids. Germline V gene lookup returns CDR1 SQVTM and CDR2 ANQGSEA. The CDR3: CSPWTISGQFF. DNA of the CDR3: TGCAGCCCCTGGACAATCTCCGGGCAGTTCTTC.

This clonotype was counted between two and nine times. J is TRBJ1-5 and V is TRBV28; 7 nucleotides line up with TRBD1. Germline V gene sequence: CDR1 MDHEN, CDR2 SYDVKM. V trimming: 6 bases; J trimming: 7 bases; junction bases outside the gene matches: 15. This CDR3 has 16 residues. The CDR3 nucleotides read TGTGCCAGCAGCCGGAGGGGGCGAGGACCGCGACAGCCCCAGCATTTT. It translates to CASSRRGRGPRQPQHF. Full variable domain (remainder filled in from reference TRBV28 and TRBJ1-5): DVKVTQSSRYLVKRTGEKVFLECVQDMDHENMFWYRQDPGLGLRLIYFSYDVKMKEKGDIPEGYSVSREKKERFSLILESASTNQTSMYLCASSRRGRGPRQPQHFGDGTRLSIL.

This clonotype showed up just a few times. The rearrangement joins TRBV10-3 to TRBJ1-5; tentative D call: TRBD1 (5 bases). CDR1 and CDR2 from the germline V gene are ENHRY and SYGVKD. V was shortened by 10 bases and J by 2 bases, with 21 bases between the two germline ends. This CDR3 is built from 16 residues. CDR3 sequence: CATGTEGNSGNQPQHF. The CDR3 region has the DNA TGTGCCACCGGGACTGAGGGAAATTCTGGCAATCAGCCCCAGCATTTT.

This clonotype has just a few counts. The chain couples TRBV6-1 to TRBJ2-1, with unresolved D. Germline loops: CDR1 MNHNS, CDR2 SASEGT. Trimming removed 1 base from V and 12 bases from J, with 10 bases in between. The CDR3 is made up of 12 amino acids. CDR3 loop: CASSEVGRRQFF. The CDR3, as DNA: TGTGCCAGCAGTGAAGTGGGAAGAAGGCAGTTCTTC.

This clonotype was detected a few times. This sequence joins TRBV5-4 and TRBJ2-7; tentatively, D is TRBD1 or TRBD2 (5 bases each). V was shortened by 4 bases and J by 1 base, with 12 bases between the two germline ends. Germline CDR1 and CDR2: SGHNT and YYREEE (reference sequence). This CDR3 is 14 amino acids long. The CDR3, as DNA: TGTGCCAGCAGCCGCCGGGACGGGTCCTACGAGCAGTACTTC. Its translation: CASSRRDGSYEQYF.

Many counts were recorded for this clonotype. This rearrangement joins TRBV6-5 to TRBJ2-7; 9 bases map to TRBD2. The germline V gene encodes CDR1 MNHEY and CDR2 SVGAGI. This CDR3 is 15 amino acids long. V lost 4 bases to trimming and J lost 3 bases; unmatched junction nucleotides: 7. Written as DNA, the CDR3 is TGTGCCAGCAGTTCCCCGGGACTAGCCAACTACGAGCAGTACTTC. Protein: CASSSPGLANYEQYF.

This clonotype was seen repeatedly, ten times or more. This chain joins TRBV20-1 and TRBJ2-3; 7 bases map to TRBD1. The CDR3 length is 13 residues. In germline, CDR1 is DFQATT, CDR2 SNEGSKA (reference sequence). V was pared by 5 bases and J by 2 bases, with 4 bases of the junction left unmatched. CDR3 loop: CSAPGQSTDTQYF. CDR3 bases: TGCAGTGCTCCGGGACAGTCCACAGATACGCAGTATTTT.

This clonotype was seen ten or more times. The rearrangement uses TRBV29-1 and TRBJ2-1, with a possible D match to TRBD1 (5 bases). The ends were cut back, 7 bases at V and 5 bases at J, with 12 bases in the middle. The CDR3 spans 12 residues. Germline CDR1 reads SQVTM; CDR2 reads ANQGSEA. DNA of the CDR3: TGCAGCGCCGGTGGGGCGAACAATGAGCAGTTCTTC. It specifies CSAGGANNEQFF.

This clonotype was recorded a few times. The gene calls are TRBV6-5 and TRBJ2-3; D is unclear. The CDR3 is 15 amino acids. Per germline, CDR1 MNHEY and CDR2 SVGAGI. Deletions cut 0 bases from V and 2 bases from J, with 9 bases between. CDR3 loop: CASSYSQSSTDTQYF. The CDR3 region has the DNA TGTGCCAGCAGTTACTCCCAATCCTCCACAGATACGCAGTATTTT.

This rearrangement joins TRBV6-2 or TRBV6-3 to TRBJ2-1; maybe TRBD1 (6 bases). Trimming left V 6 bases short and J 0 bases short, with 12 bases between. CDR1 and CDR2 from the germline V gene are MNHEY and SVGEGT. This CDR3 is built from 15 residues. Here the CDR3 reads CASSLNRVSYNEQFF. For the CDR3, the DNA is TGTGCCAGCAGCCTCAACAGGGTCTCCTACAATGAGCAGTTCTTC.